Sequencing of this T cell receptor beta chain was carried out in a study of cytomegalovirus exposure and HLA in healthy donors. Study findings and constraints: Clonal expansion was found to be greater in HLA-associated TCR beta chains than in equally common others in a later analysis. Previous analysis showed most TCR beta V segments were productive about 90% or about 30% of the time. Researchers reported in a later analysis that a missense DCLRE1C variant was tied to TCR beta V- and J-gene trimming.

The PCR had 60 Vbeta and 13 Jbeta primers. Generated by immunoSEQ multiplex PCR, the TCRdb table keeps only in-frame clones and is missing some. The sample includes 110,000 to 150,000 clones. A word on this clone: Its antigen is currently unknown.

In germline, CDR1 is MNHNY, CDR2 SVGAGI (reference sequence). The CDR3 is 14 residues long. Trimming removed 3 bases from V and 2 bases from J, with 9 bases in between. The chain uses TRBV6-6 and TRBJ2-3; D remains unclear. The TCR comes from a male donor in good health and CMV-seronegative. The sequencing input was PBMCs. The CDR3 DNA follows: TGTGCCAGCAGTTATGGGCAGTACACAGATACGCAGTATTTT. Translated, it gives CASSYGQYTDTQYF.